A single sample is the source of the 18 T cell receptor beta chains below, sequenced in a study of early T cells in non-severe SARS-CoV-2 infection. A single record per CDR3 protein comes from TCRdb applying MiXCR to the 5' RACE reads. In the table there are around 80,000 distinct CDR3 sequences, roughly an eighth of which are singletons. The specimen sequenced was whole blood. The source is an adult who was a healthcare worker with PCR-confirmed SARS-CoV-2 infection or an uninfected control (not recorded which).

This clonotype was picked up many times. As DNA, the CDR3 is TGTGCCACCAGCAGAGCCCCGCTAGAGGGAGAGACCCAGTACTTC. Translation gives CATSRAPLEGETQYF. The V and J genes are TRBV15 and TRBJ2-5; D is possibly TRBD2 (5 bases). V gave up 1 base and J gave up 4 bases, with 13 bases separating them. Per germline, CDR1 LNHNV and CDR2 YYDKDF (reference sequence). The CDR3 runs 15 residues.

V is TRBV4-3 and J is TRBJ2-3; D unresolved. The length of the CDR3 is 14 residues. Germline loops: CDR1 LGHNA, CDR2 YSLEER. V shed 0 bases and J shed 6 bases, with 10 bases lying between them. The CDR3 DNA reads TGCGCCAGCAGCCAAGAAGGCTGGATCGATACGCAGTATTTT. Protein product: CASSQEGWIDTQYF.

This clonotype was observed at least ten times. This sequence joins TRBV11-3 and TRBJ2-1, with 12 bases that match TRBD2. Per germline, CDR1 SGHNT and CDR2 YENEEA. This CDR3 comprises 14 residues. With V trimmed by 5 bases and J by 8 bases, 4 bases remained unmatched. The CDR3 sequence: CASSPTSGGYEQFF. As DNA, the CDR3 is TGTGCCAGCAGCCCGACTAGCGGGGGCTATGAGCAGTTCTTC.

The rearrangement joins TRBV5-4 to TRBJ1-3, with a possible D match to TRBD1 (6 bases). This CDR3 has 16 residues. Trimming shortened V by 0 bases and J by 2 bases, and 12 bases separated the two germline ends. Germline assignment: CDR1 SGHNT and CDR2 YYREEE (reference sequence). The CDR3 bases are TGTGCCAGCAGCTTGGCCGGGACACCGGCTGGAAACACCATATATTTT. This encodes CASSLAGTPAGNTIYF.

The J gene is TRBJ1-2, the V gene TRBV10-2, with 7 bases that match TRBD1. The V gene end was trimmed by 6 bases and the J gene end by 4 bases; junction bases not matched to a gene: 5. The CDR3 totals 13 residues. Germline assignment: CDR1 WSHSY and CDR2 SAAADI. The CDR3 reads CASRVTGSYGYTF. The CDR3 bases are TGCGCCAGCAGGGTGACAGGGAGCTATGGCTACACCTTC.

This clonotype turned up a few times. The chain carries TRBV3-1 and TRBJ2-7; possible D gene TRBD2, 6 bases. From germline, CDR1 is LGHDT and CDR2 YNNKEL (reference sequence). V lost 5 bases to trimming and J lost 3 bases, with 17 bases between them. This CDR3 has 15 residues. CDR3 sequence: CASSERGSSHYEQYF. The CDR3 DNA follows: TGTGCCAGCAGCGAACGGGGGTCGTCCCACTACGAGCAGTACTTC.

Many counts were recorded for this clonotype. The junction differs from germline at one of its ends, possibly a read error. The chain recombines TRBV11-2 with TRBJ2-7, with TRBD1 matching over 7 bases. The CDR3 runs 12 residues. Per the germline V gene, CDR1 is SGHAT and CDR2 is FQNNGV. The CDR3 DNA reads TGTGCCAGCAGCGTAGACAGGGTCGAGCAGTACTTC. This translates into CASSVDRVEQYF.

This clonotype was observed at least ten times. The chain links TRBV6-5 to TRBJ1-6, with D unclear. The CDR3 totals 13 residues. V was shortened by 9 bases and J by 14 bases, with 20 bases between the two germline ends. The germline V gene encodes CDR1 MNHEY and CDR2 SVGAGI. DNA of the CDR3: TGTGCCAGTAAGACTCTACCTTTTGGATCCCTCCACTTT. Translating gives CASKTLPFGSLHF.

This clonotype was recorded many times. The V call is TRBV11-2, the J call TRBJ2-5; D might be TRBD1 or TRBD2, each matching 6 bases. The germline gives CDR1 SGHAT, CDR2 FQNNGV. V gave up 1 base and J gave up 1 base, with 13 bases separating them. The CDR3 runs 16 residues. The CDR3 region has the DNA TGTGCCAGCAGCTTAGGCGGGACACCGATCCAAGAGACCCAGTACTTC. It translates to CASSLGGTPIQETQYF. The full variable domain, rest sourced from reference TRBV11-2 and TRBJ2-5, is EAGVAQSPRYKIIEKRQSVAFWCNPISGHATLYWYQQILGQGPKLLIQFQNNGVVDDSQLPKDRFSAERLKGVDSTLKIQPAKLEDSAVYLCASSLGGTPIQETQYFGPGTRLLVL.

As for this clonotype: Given a much more abundant clone one base away, this may be a read error. The chain recombines TRBV10-3 with TRBJ2-3; 12 bases are a match to TRBD2. The CDR3 sequence is 18 residues long. Losses at the gene ends were 6 bases for V and 3 bases for J; bases not matched to a gene: 13. Looked up from germline, CDR1 is ENHRY and CDR2 is SYGVKD. The CDR3 region is CAIRRLAGAHVPTDTQYF. The CDR3, as DNA: TGTGCCATCAGACGACTAGCGGGGGCGCATGTACCTACAGATACGCAGTATTTT.

The CDR3 loop reads CASSGTQGSSYEQYF. The CDR3 DNA reads as TGTGCCAGCAGTGGAACTCAGGGAAGCTCCTACGAGCAGTACTTC. The chain employs TRBV2 and TRBJ2-7, with TRBD1 as a possible D gene (5 bases). The CDR3 has 15 amino acids. V lost 4 bases and J 0 bases, leaving 13 bases between the germline ends. Germline V lookup: CDR1 SNHLY, CDR2 FYNNEI.

The gene calls are TRBV12-3 or TRBV12-4 and TRBJ2-4; D is uncertain. V lost 7 bases, J lost 0 bases, and 7 bases lay in between. The CDR3 extends over 13 amino acids. The DNA of the CDR3 is TGTGCCAGCACTCGTGTAGCCAAAAACATTCAGTACTTC. Translating gives CASTRVAKNIQYF.

V usage is TRBV7-9 and J usage is TRBJ2-5; 12 bases align to TRBD2. Germline trimming cut 2 bases from V and 5 bases from J; bases unmatched to any gene: 3. There are 15 residues in the CDR3. Germline V gives CDR1 SEHNR, CDR2 FQNEAQ (reference sequence). CDR3 sequence: CASSLTLAGGETQYF. The CDR3 coding sequence is TGTGCCAGCAGCTTAACACTAGCGGGGGGCGAGACCCAGTACTTC.

This clonotype has ten or more counts. The V call is TRBV12-3 or TRBV12-4, the J call TRBJ2-3; 8 positions agree with TRBD1. The length of the CDR3 is 15 residues. V gave up 4 bases and J gave up 5 bases; unmatched junction bases: 8. The CDR3 DNA reads TGTGCCAGCAGTTCCCTGGACAGGGAGAAAGATACGCAGTATTTT. Translating it yields CASSSLDREKDTQYF.

This clonotype has ten or more counts. J is TRBJ1-4 and V is TRBV5-5; D call uncertain. This CDR3 comprises 12 residues. Trimming removed 4 bases at V and 5 bases at J, with 6 bases between. The germline V gene has CDR1 SGHKS and CDR2 YYEKEE (reference sequence). CDR3 nucleotide sequence: TGTGCCAGCAGCCCCCGAAATGAAAAACTGTTTTTT. Residues: CASSPRNEKLFF.

This clonotype appeared once. It may be a read error: a sequence one base away is much more abundant. The chain couples TRBV20-1 to TRBJ2-5, with 10 bases that match TRBD1. The CDR3 has 15 residues. The trim removed 3 bases at V and 2 bases at J, leaving 6 bases unmatched. In germline, CDR1 is DFQATT, CDR2 SNEGSKA (reference sequence). CDR3 sequence (DNA): TGCAGTGCTAGCTATCCGGGACAGGGGCAAGAGACCCAGTACTTC. It specifies CSASYPGQGQETQYF.

The chain has TRBV12-3 or TRBV12-4 and TRBJ1-4; 9 bases map to TRBD1. V gave up 6 bases and J gave up 4 bases; unmatched junction bases: 12. This CDR3 is 17 amino acids long. The CDR3 sequence: CASSSVGTGIINEKLFF. In DNA form, the CDR3 reads TGTGCCAGCAGCTCCGTAGGGACAGGGATAATTAATGAAAAACTGTTTTTT.

This clonotype showed up many times. The chain carries TRBV7-3 and TRBJ2-5, with a possible D match to TRBD2 (6 bases). The germline V gene has CDR1 SGHTA and CDR2 FQGTGA. The CDR3 contains 15 residues. Trimming stripped 0 bases from V and 7 bases from J, with 15 bases between. The CDR3 is CASSLTGPGSRTQYF. CDR3 nucleotide sequence: TGTGCCAGCAGCTTAACGGGTCCCGGGAGTCGGACCCAGTACTTC.